The 32 T cell receptor beta chains below were found in one sample sequenced in a study of beta chain features in type 1 diabetes. Study findings and constraints: A moderate, significant TCRB CDR3 shortening appeared in type 1 diabetes across four CD4+ subsets.

Reverse transcription of all isolated RNA meant that expressed TCRB transcripts were sequenced. Using immunoSEQ multiplex PCR, the repertoire was profiled, and TCRdb retains in-frame clones only, with some absent. The sample gives roughly 730,000 clones, around 15% of which show up once; 0.02% to 0.025% is in the top ten. Their target antigens are unknown. The sequenced material came from naive CD4+ T cells from blood. The receptors shown here come from a man between 18 and 29 years old with type 1 diabetes.

This chain connects TRBV5-4 to TRBJ2-2; 11 positions agree with TRBD1. The CDR3 is 15 residues long. Looked up from germline, CDR1 is SGHNT and CDR2 is YYREEE (reference sequence). V lost 3 bases and J lost 6; bases outside the gene matches: 4. The CDR3 region is CASSSPGQGAGELFF. CDR3 nucleotides: TGTGCCAGCAGCTCACCGGGACAGGGGGCCGGGGAGCTGTTTTTT.

The chain links TRBV4-1 to TRBJ2-5; D gene ambiguous. Trimming stripped 0 bases from V and 5 bases from J, with 13 bases between. This CDR3 has 15 residues. Germline lookup yields CDR1 MGHRA and CDR2 YSYEKL. The CDR3 coding sequence is TGCGCCAGCAGCCAAGATTTCGGATTCAGCGAGACCCAGTACTTC. Amino acids: CASSQDFGFSETQYF.

The V and J genes are TRBV23-1 and TRBJ1-6; tentatively, D is TRBD1 (5 bases). TRBV23-1 is marked as an open reading frame, function uncertain. The CDR3 contains 15 residues. V was pared by 1 base and J by 7 bases, with 11 bases between. This CDR3 is CASSQYSGINSPLHF. CDR3 sequence (DNA): TGCGCCAGCAGTCAATATTCAGGGATAAATTCACCCCTCCACTTT.

Only a few counts were recorded for this clone. V and J are TRBV28 and TRBJ2-6; D gene uncertain. Trimming left V 3 bases short and J 2 bases short, with 14 bases between. This CDR3 has 17 residues. Germline V gives CDR1 MDHEN, CDR2 SYDVKM. Here the CDR3 reads CASSFGDLGAGANVLTF. CDR3 nucleotides: TGTGCCAGCAGTTTTGGCGACCTTGGCGCTGGGGCCAACGTCCTGACTTTC. Together with reference TRBV28 and TRBJ2-6, the CDR3 gives the full variable domain: DVKVTQSSRYLVKRTGEKVFLECVQDMDHENMFWYRQDPGLGLRLIYFSYDVKMKEKGDIPEGYSVSREKKERFSLILESASTNQTSMYLCASSFGDLGAGANVLTFGAGSRLTVL.

This clone was detected a few times. V usage is TRBV5-1 and J usage is TRBJ2-7, with D perhaps TRBD1 or TRBD2 (5 bases each). This CDR3 contains 14 residues. Trimming shortened V by 2 bases and J by 4 bases, and 13 bases separated the two germline ends. CDR1 and CDR2 (germline): SGHRS, YFSETQ. CDR3 bases: TGCGCCAGCAGCTTCCGGGGACGGACATACGAGCAGTACTTC. It is translated as CASSFRGRTYEQYF.

This clone was observed a few times. This sequence joins TRBV7-8 and TRBJ1-2, with TRBD1 matching over 7 bases. The CDR3 has 13 residues. Germline lookup yields CDR1 SGHVS and CDR2 FQNEAQ. Trimming took 1 base from V and 6 from J; bases not matched to a gene: 2. The CDR3 bases are TGTGCCAGCAGCTTAGGAGGGGGCGATGGCTACACCTTC. This translates into CASSLGGGDGYTF.

The chain recombines TRBV30 with TRBJ1-1, with D perhaps matching TRBD1 (5 bases). The CDR3 covers 14 residues. CDR1 GTSNPN and CDR2 SVGIG come from the germline V gene (reference sequence). The V gene lost 5 bases and the J gene lost 2 bases, with 15 bases spanning the gap. DNA for the CDR3: TGTGCCTGGGATGGGGACTTCTATAACACTGAAGCTTTCTTT. The encoded protein is CAWDGDFYNTEAFF. Full variable domain (missing parts from reference TRBV30 and TRBJ1-1): SQTIHQWPATLVQPVGSPLSLECTVEGTSNPNLYWYRQAAGRGLQLLFYSVGIGQISSEVPQNLSASRPQDRQFILSSKKLLLSDSGFYLCAWDGDFYNTEAFFGQGTRLTVV.

The chain has TRBV30 and TRBJ2-7; D uncertain. Germline values: CDR1 GTSNPN, CDR2 SVGIG (reference sequence). The CDR3 is 11 residues long. Trimming cost V 2 bases and J 6 bases, with 8 bases left between them. As DNA, the CDR3 is TGTGCCTGGAGTTGGGGATTCGAGCAGTACTTC. Translation gives CAWSWGFEQYF. Combining the CDR3 with reference TRBV30 and TRBJ2-7 gives the whole variable domain SQTIHQWPATLVQPVGSPLSLECTVEGTSNPNLYWYRQAAGRGLQLLFYSVGIGQISSEVPQNLSASRPQDRQFILSSKKLLLSDSGFYLCAWSWGFEQYFGPGTRLTVT.

The rearrangement uses TRBV9 and TRBJ1-1, with TRBD1 matching 7 bases. The CDR3 consists of 16 residues. V was pared by 0 bases and J by 2 bases, with 7 bases of the junction left unmatched. CDR1 is SGDLS and CDR2 is YYNGEE in the germline V gene. The CDR3 DNA reads TGTGCCAGCAGCGTAGCCGGGGACAGCTCAAACACTGAAGCTTTCTTT. This encodes CASSVAGDSSNTEAFF.

The rearrangement links TRBV19 to TRBJ1-2; tentative D call: TRBD1 (5 bases). Between the trimmed V and J ends, which lost 3 bases and 4 bases, there was a span of 6 bases. In germline, CDR1 is LNHDA, CDR2 SQIVND (reference sequence). The CDR3 spans 12 residues. CDR3 coding DNA: TGTGCCAGTAGTATCGACAGCTATGGCTACACCTTC. As protein: CASSIDSYGYTF. Supplemented by reference TRBV19 and TRBJ1-2, the full variable domain reads DGGITQSPKYLFRKEGQNVTLSCEQNLNHDAMYWYRQDPGQGLRLIYYSQIVNDFQKGDIAEGYSVSREKKESFPLTVTSAQKNPTAFYLCASSIDSYGYTFGSGTRLTVV.

This clone was seen a handful of times. One end of the junction fails to match germline, which may point to a read error. The chain uses TRBV4-1 and TRBJ1-2; D might be TRBD1 (6 bases). The CDR3 spans 16 residues. The germline CDR1 and CDR2 sequences are MGHRA and YSYEKL. The CDR3 spells CASTQEVTGLSYGYTF. CDR3 nucleotide sequence: TGCGCCAGCACCCAAGAGGTCACAGGGCTTAGCTATGGCTACACCTTC.

The J gene is TRBJ2-2, the V gene TRBV5-1; the D is unclear. The CDR3 has 13 amino acids. Germline CDR1 reads SGHRS; CDR2 reads YFSETQ. The V end lost 1 base, the J end lost 4 bases, and 5 bases lay between the germline ends. DNA for the CDR3: TGCGCCAGCAGCTTGTCGAGCACCGGGGAGCTGTTTTTT. Amino acid sequence: CASSLSSTGELFF.

This clone occurred a few times. The chain has TRBV5-4 and TRBJ2-2; D is possibly TRBD1 (5 bases). Germline V gene lookup returns CDR1 SGHNT and CDR2 YYREEE (reference sequence). The germline V and J ends were trimmed by 0 bases and 0 bases, with 6 bases remaining between them. The length of the CDR3 is 15 residues. The CDR3, as DNA: TGTGCCAGCAGCTTGGGGACAACGAACACCGGGGAGCTGTTTTTT. Amino acids: CASSLGTTNTGELFF.

A few counts support this clone. V and J are TRBV7-9 and TRBJ2-2; D possibly uses TRBD1 or TRBD2 (6 bases each). Germline V CDR1 and CDR2: SEHNR, FQNEAQ (reference sequence). This CDR3 is 15 amino acids long. Trimming removed 5 bases at V and 1 base at J, with 11 bases between. The CDR3 region is CASSPGDKNTGELFF. CDR3 bases: TGTGCCAGCAGCCCGGGGGACAAGAACACCGGGGAGCTGTTTTTT.

This clone came up a few times. The V call is TRBV18, the J call TRBJ1-6; no reliable D call. The CDR3 consists of 14 residues. Germline V lookup: CDR1 KGHSH, CDR2 LQKENI. The V end lost 4 bases, the J end lost 3 bases, and 7 bases lay between the germline ends. The CDR3 is CASSLRDYNSPLHF. The CDR3 region has the DNA TGTGCCAGCTCACTACGGGACTATAATTCACCCCTCCACTTT.

V is TRBV7-8 and J is TRBJ2-1; 9 bases agree with TRBD2. The ends lost 2 bases at V and 4 bases at J; junction bases unmatched: 9. The CDR3 length is 17 residues. Germline V gene sequence: CDR1 SGHVS, CDR2 FQNEAQ. CDR3 amino acids: CASSLSASGASYNEQFF. The CDR3 nucleotides read TGTGCCAGCAGCTTATCGGCTAGCGGGGCCTCTTACAATGAGCAGTTCTTC.

V and J are TRBV5-4 and TRBJ2-3, with D possibly being TRBD1 or TRBD2 (6 bases each). From germline, CDR1 is SGHNT and CDR2 YYREEE (reference sequence). Trimming left V 9 bases short and J 0 bases short, with 11 bases between. The CDR3 spans 13 residues. In nucleotides, the CDR3 is TGTGCCATCCGGGGGCCTAGCACAGATACGCAGTATTTT. This sequence encodes CAIRGPSTDTQYF.

The chain carries TRBV5-1 and TRBJ1-2, with D uncertain. This CDR3 comprises 14 residues. CDR1 and CDR2 from the germline V gene are SGHRS and YFSETQ. V was shortened by 6 bases and J by 6 bases, with 18 bases between the two germline ends. CDR3 loop: CASKRGREMNGYTF. CDR3 in DNA: TGCGCCAGCAAGCGAGGTAGGGAGATGAATGGCTACACCTTC.

V is TRBV5-6 and J is TRBJ2-3; 7 bases are a match to TRBD2. Germline CDR1 SGHDT, CDR2 YYEEEE. Trimming at V came to 4 bases and at J to 2 bases, leaving 7 bases not matched to a gene. There are 15 residues in the CDR3. CDR3: CASSPSGEVTDTQYF. In DNA, the CDR3 is TGTGCCAGCAGCCCCAGCGGGGAGGTCACAGATACGCAGTATTTT.

This clone has more than one count but fewer than ten. The chain recombines TRBV25-1 with TRBJ2-7; weak D call: TRBD1 (6 bases). The germline V gene has CDR1 MGHDK and CDR2 SYGVNS. Trimming took off 2 bases at V and 5 bases at J, with 13 bases between the two ends. The CDR3 has 14 amino acids. This chain's CDR3 is CASSEPSTGDEQYF. The CDR3 region has the DNA TGTGCCAGCAGTGAACCTTCGACAGGCGACGAGCAGTACTTC.

The gene calls are TRBV30 and TRBJ1-4; maybe TRBD1 (5 bases). The ends were cut back, 1 base at V and 6 bases at J, with 15 bases in the middle. CDR3 length equals 15 residues. Germline CDR1 GTSNPN, CDR2 SVGIG (reference sequence). Written as DNA, the CDR3 is TGTGCCTGGAGTGCCCCGTTAGGGGTGGATGAAAAACTGTTTTTT. Translation gives CAWSAPLGVDEKLFF. Complete variable domain (other parts from reference TRBV30 and TRBJ1-4): SQTIHQWPATLVQPVGSPLSLECTVEGTSNPNLYWYRQAAGRGLQLLFYSVGIGQISSEVPQNLSASRPQDRQFILSSKKLLLSDSGFYLCAWSAPLGVDEKLFFGSGTQLSVL.

The CDR3 region has the DNA TGTGCCAGTAGTGCCGAGGACAGCTACGAGCAGTACTTC. It translates to CASSAEDSYEQYF. The chain combines TRBV19 with TRBJ2-7; possible D gene TRBD1, 6 bases. Germline V gene sequence: CDR1 LNHDA, CDR2 SQIVND (reference sequence). Trimming took off 5 bases at V and 3 bases at J, with 11 bases between the two ends. The CDR3 length is 13 residues.

The V call is TRBV30, the J call TRBJ1-5; 9 bases fit TRBD1. The CDR3 length is 13 residues. Germline values: CDR1 GTSNPN, CDR2 SVGIG (reference sequence). Trimming took 5 bases from V and 5 from J; bases not matched to a gene: 4. The CDR3 loop reads CAWANRGHQPQHF. The CDR3 DNA is TGTGCCTGGGCCAACAGGGGGCATCAGCCCCAGCATTTT.

The chain is built from TRBV9 and TRBJ2-2, with 8 bases identical to TRBD2. Looked up from germline, CDR1 is SGDLS and CDR2 is YYNGEE. V shed 3 bases, J shed 0 bases, and the junction held 4 bases outside the gene matches. The CDR3 is made up of 16 amino acids. The CDR3 protein is CASSATGGPNTGELFF. The DNA for the CDR3 is TGTGCCAGCAGCGCTACGGGAGGGCCGAACACCGGGGAGCTGTTTTTT. Based on the CDR3 plus reference TRBV9 and TRBJ2-2, the full variable domain is DSGVTQTPKHLITATGQRVTLRCSPRSGDLSVYWYQQSLDQGLQFLIQYYNGEERAKGNILERFSAQQFPDLHSELNLSSLELGDSALYFCASSATGGPNTGELFFGEGSRLTVL.

V usage is TRBV5-1 and J usage is TRBJ2-3, with D hard to call. The CDR3 covers 16 residues. Trimming removed 3 bases from V and 0 bases from J, with 14 bases in between. The germline V gene encodes CDR1 SGHRS and CDR2 YFSETQ. DNA of the CDR3: TGCGCCAGCAGCTCCGCCACCATCGGGAGCACAGATACGCAGTATTTT. It codes for CASSSATIGSTDTQYF.

The chain employs TRBV6-5 and TRBJ2-7, with 9 bases that match TRBD1. Germline-derived CDR1 and CDR2 are MNHEY and SVGAGI. This CDR3 comprises 15 residues. With 6 bases clipped from V and 2 bases from J, the junction kept 8 bases outside the gene matches. The DNA for the CDR3 is TGTGCCAGCAGACTGGGACAGGGAGAAACCTACGAGCAGTACTTC. Its protein product is CASRLGQGETYEQYF.

In this sample, this clone turned up a few times. The CDR3 coding sequence is TGCGCCAGCAGCCAAGGTTTAACAAACCAAGAGACCCAGTACTTC. Translating gives CASSQGLTNQETQYF. The rearrangement links TRBV4-1 to TRBJ2-5; D not certain. The germline V gene encodes CDR1 MGHRA and CDR2 YSYEKL. Between the trimmed V and J ends, which lost 1 base and 0 bases, there was a span of 9 bases. The CDR3 sequence is 15 residues long.

There are a few counts of this clone. The rearrangement links TRBV6-1 to TRBJ1-2; D may be TRBD1 (5 bases). Deletions cut 0 bases from V and 4 bases from J, with 12 bases between. From germline, CDR1 is MNHNS and CDR2 SASEGT. The CDR3 contains 15 residues. The CDR3 DNA sequence: TGTGCCAGCAGTGAAGCAGGGGCAGCCTCCTATGGCTACACCTTC. It codes for CASSEAGAASYGYTF.

This clone has a handful of counts. V is TRBV5-1 and J is TRBJ2-7; TRBD1 aligns across 10 bases. Germline-derived CDR1 and CDR2 are SGHRS and YFSETQ. The CDR3 sequence is 15 residues long. Trimming removed 3 bases from V and 5 bases from J; junction bases left unmatched: 8. The chain's CDR3 is CASSSAGTGAHEQYF. Here the CDR3 DNA reads TGCGCCAGCAGCTCCGCCGGGACAGGGGCCCACGAGCAGTACTTC.

This clone has more than one count but fewer than ten. The chain is built from TRBV7-2 and TRBJ2-5, with 10 positions matching TRBD2. CDR3 length: 17 residues. Germline assignment: CDR1 SGHTA and CDR2 FQGNSA. The junction had 14 bases not matched to a gene; V was cut back by 5 bases and J by 5 bases. CDR3 coding DNA: TGTGCCAGCAGCACCCAGCCCCGAGCGGGGGGGCCCGAGACCCAGTACTTC. This sequence encodes CASSTQPRAGGPETQYF.

Remarks on this clone: Other nucleotide sequences in the sample specify the same CDR3. The chain combines TRBV14 with TRBJ1-2, with D hard to call. The V end lost 0 bases, the J end lost 5 bases, and 7 bases lay between the germline ends. Germline V gene sequence: CDR1 SGHDN, CDR2 FVKESK. CDR3 length: 13 amino acids. CDR3 in amino acids: CASSQDRTYGYTF. CDR3 coding DNA: TGTGCCAGCAGCCAAGATAGGACTTATGGCTACACCTTC.

This chain uses TRBV9 with TRBJ1-6; TRBD1 might be the D (6 bases). There are 14 residues in the CDR3. CDR1 and CDR2 (germline): SGDLS, YYNGEE. Trimming cost V 4 bases and J 8 bases, with 13 bases left between them. Here the CDR3 DNA reads TGTGCCAGCAGCCCCCAGACAGGAGATTCACCCCTCCACTTT. Translating it yields CASSPQTGDSPLHF.